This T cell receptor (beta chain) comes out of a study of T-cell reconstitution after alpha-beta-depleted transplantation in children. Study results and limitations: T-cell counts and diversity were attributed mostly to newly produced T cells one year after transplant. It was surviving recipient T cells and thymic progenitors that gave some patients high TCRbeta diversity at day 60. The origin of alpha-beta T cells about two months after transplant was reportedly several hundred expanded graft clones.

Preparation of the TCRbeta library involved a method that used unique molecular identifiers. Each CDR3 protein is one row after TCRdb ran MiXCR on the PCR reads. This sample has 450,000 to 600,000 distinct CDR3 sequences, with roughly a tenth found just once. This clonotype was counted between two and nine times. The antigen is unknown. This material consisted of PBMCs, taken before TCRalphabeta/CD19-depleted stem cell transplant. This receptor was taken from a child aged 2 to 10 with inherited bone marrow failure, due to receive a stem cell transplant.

The CDR3 protein is CASSPYQTGGAHEQYF. DNA for the CDR3: TGTGCCAGCAGTCCCTACCAGACAGGGGGCGCCCACGAGCAGTACTTC. The V and J genes are TRBV27 and TRBJ2-7; 10 bases are a match to TRBD1. Trimming removed 5 bases from V and 5 bases from J; junction bases left unmatched: 12. CDR1 and CDR2 (germline): MNHEY, SMNVEV (reference sequence). The CDR3 is 16 amino acids.